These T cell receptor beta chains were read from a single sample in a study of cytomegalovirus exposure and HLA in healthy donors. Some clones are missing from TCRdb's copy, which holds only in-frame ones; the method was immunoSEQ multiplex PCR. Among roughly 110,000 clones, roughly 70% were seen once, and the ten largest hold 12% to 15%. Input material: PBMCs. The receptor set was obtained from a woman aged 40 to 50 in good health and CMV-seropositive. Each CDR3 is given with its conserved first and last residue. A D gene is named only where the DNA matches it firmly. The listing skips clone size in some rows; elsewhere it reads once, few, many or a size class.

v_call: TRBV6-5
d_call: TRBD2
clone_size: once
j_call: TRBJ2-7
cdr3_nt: TGTGCCAGCAGTTCCGGGTCTAGCGGGGACTACGAGCAGTACTTC
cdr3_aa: CASSSGSSGDYEQYF

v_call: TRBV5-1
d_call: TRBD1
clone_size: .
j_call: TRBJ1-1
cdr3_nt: TGCGCCAGCAGCACGGACAGGGGGCGGCTAGCGAGCACTGAAGCTTTCTTT
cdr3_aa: CASSTDRGRLASTEAFF

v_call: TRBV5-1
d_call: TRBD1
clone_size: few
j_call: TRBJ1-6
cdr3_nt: TGCGCCAGCAGCGGCAGGGGGGCGAATTCACCCCTCCACTTT
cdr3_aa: CASSGRGANSPLHF

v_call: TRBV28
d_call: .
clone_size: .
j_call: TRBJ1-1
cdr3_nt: TGTGCCAGCAGTTTAGGGATCGGGGGGACTGAAGCTTTCTTT
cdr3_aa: CASSLGIGGTEAFF

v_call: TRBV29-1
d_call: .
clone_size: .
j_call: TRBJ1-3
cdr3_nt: TGCAGCGTTGCGGGACTGAACTCTGGAAACACCATATATTTT
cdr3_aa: CSVAGLNSGNTIYF

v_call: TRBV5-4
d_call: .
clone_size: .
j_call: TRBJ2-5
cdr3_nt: TGTGCCAGCAGCTTGGGTAGCGGAGTACAAGAGACCCAGTACTTC
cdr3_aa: CASSLGSGVQETQYF

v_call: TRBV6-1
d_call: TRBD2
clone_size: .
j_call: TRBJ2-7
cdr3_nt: TGTGCCAGCAGTATTTCTCCGGGGGGAAATTACGAGCAGTACTTC
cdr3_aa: CASSISPGGNYEQYF

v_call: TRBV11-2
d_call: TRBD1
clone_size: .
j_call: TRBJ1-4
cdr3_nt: TGTGCCAGCAGAGGACAGGGGTCTTTTGAAAAACTGTTTTTT
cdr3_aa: CASRGQGSFEKLFF

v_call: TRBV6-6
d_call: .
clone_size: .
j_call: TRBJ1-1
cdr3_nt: TGTGCCAGCCAGCGGGGGAGGACTGAAGCTTTCTTT
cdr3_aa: CASQRGRTEAFF

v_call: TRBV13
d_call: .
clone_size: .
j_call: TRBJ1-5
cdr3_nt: TGTGCCAGCAGCTTAAGTAGATCCCCCCGGGGCAATCAGCCCCAGCATTTT
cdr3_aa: CASSLSRSPRGNQPQHF

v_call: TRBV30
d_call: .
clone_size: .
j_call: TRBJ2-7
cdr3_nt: TGTGCCTGGAGTACCACCGCAGGTAGTAAGCAGTACTTC
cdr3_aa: CAWSTTAGSKQYF

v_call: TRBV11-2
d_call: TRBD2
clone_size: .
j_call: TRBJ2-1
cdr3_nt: TGTGCCAGCAGCCCCCGTCGACTAGGGCGGGGGGGCAAGTTCTTC
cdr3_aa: CASSPRRLGRGGKFF

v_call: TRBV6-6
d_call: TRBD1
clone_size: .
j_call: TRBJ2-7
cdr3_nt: TGTGCCAGCAGCAGACGAGCAGGGACAGCCTACGAGCAGTACTTC
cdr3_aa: CASSRRAGTAYEQYF

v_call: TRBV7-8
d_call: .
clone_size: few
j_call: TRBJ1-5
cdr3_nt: TGTGCCAGCAGCTTCTCAGATAGCAATCAGCCCCAGCATTTT
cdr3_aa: CASSFSDSNQPQHF

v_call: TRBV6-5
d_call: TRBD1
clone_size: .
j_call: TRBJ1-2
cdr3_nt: TGTGCCAGCAGTTGGACAGGGGGCGTGTACGGCTACACCTTC
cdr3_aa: CASSWTGGVYGYTF

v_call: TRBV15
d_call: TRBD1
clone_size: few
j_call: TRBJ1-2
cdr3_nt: TGTGCCACCAGCGTTACGACAGGGGTTTCCAGCTATGGCTACACCTTC
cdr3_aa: CATSVTTGVSSYGYTF

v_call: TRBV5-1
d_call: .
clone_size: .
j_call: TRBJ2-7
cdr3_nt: TGCGCCAGCAGCTTGGGGGCAGGGGACACCTACGAGCAGTACTTC
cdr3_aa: CASSLGAGDTYEQYF

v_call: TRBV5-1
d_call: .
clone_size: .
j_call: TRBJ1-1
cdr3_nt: TGCGCCAGCAGCTTACAGGGCGTGAACACTGAAGCTTTCTTT
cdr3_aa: CASSLQGVNTEAFF

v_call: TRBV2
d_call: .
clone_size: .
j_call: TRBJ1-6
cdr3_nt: TGTGCCAGCAGGGGGCAGCGAAGCTCCTATAATTCACCCCTCCACTTT
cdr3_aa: CASRGQRSSYNSPLHF

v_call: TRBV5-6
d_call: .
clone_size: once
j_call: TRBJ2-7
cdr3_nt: TGTGCCAGCAGCTTTGGGCGACAGGTGAAAATCAACGAGCAGTACTTC
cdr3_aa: CASSFGRQVKINEQYF